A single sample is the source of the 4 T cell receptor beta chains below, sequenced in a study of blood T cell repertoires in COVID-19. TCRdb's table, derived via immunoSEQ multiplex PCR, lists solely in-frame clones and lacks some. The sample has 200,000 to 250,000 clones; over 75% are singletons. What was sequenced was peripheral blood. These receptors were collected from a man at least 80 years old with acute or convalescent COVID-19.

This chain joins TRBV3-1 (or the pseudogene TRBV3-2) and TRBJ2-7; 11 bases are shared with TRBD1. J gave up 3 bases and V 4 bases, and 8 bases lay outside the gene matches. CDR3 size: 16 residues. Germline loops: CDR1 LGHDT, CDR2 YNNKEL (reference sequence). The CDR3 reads CASSRSIGTGGYEQYF. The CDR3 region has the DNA TGTGCCAGCAGCCGATCTATCGGGACAGGGGGCTACGAGCAGTACTTC.

In nucleotides, the CDR3 is TGTGCCAGCTCACCAGGGACTAGCGTACAAGAGACCCAGTACTTC. Amino acid sequence: CASSPGTSVQETQYF. The gene calls are TRBV18 and TRBJ2-5, with 10 nucleotides matching TRBD2. This CDR3 is built from 15 residues. Germline assignment: CDR1 KGHSH and CDR2 LQKENI. V dropped 2 bases and J dropped 2; count of bases not matched to a gene: 2.

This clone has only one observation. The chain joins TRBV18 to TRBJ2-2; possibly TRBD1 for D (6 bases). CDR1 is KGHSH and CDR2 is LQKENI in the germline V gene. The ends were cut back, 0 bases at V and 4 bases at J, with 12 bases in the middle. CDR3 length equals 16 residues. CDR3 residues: CASSPPIQGSTGELFF. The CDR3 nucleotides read TGTGCCAGCTCACCACCAATACAGGGCAGCACCGGGGAGCTGTTTTTT.

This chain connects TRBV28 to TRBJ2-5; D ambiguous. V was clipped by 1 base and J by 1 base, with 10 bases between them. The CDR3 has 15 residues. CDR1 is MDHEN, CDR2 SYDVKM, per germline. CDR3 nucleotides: TGTGCCAGCAGTTTATTCTGGGCAGGCCAAGAGACCCAGTACTTC. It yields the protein CASSLFWAGQETQYF. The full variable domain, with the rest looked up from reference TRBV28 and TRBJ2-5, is DVKVTQSSRYLVKRTGEKVFLECVQDMDHENMFWYRQDPGLGLRLIYFSYDVKMKEKGDIPEGYSVSREKKERFSLILESASTNQTSMYLCASSLFWAGQETQYFGPGTRLLVL.